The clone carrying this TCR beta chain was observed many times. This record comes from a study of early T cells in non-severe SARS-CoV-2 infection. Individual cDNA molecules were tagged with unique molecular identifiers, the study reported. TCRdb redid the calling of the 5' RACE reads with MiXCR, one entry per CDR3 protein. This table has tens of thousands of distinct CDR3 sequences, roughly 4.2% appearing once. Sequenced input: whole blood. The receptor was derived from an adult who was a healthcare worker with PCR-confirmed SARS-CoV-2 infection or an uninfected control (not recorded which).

This CDR3 is CSAGRRGQEYNEQFF. The CDR3 nucleotides read TGCAGTGCCGGAAGGCGGGGGCAGGAATACAATGAGCAGTTCTTC. The chain has TRBV20-1 and TRBJ2-1; a weak D match, TRBD2 (7 bases). The CDR3 sequence is 15 residues long. Per the germline V gene, CDR1 is DFQATT and CDR2 is SNEGSKA (reference sequence). Trimming shortened V by 6 bases and J by 4 bases, and 19 bases separated the two germline ends.